This T cell receptor (beta chain) was sequenced in a study of PD-1 blockade in mismatch repair-deficient tumors. General study findings and limits: Tumor-resident clones, often undetectable pretreatment in blood, expanded then contracted after pembrolizumab.

The germline gives CDR1 LNHDA, CDR2 SQIVND (reference sequence). Trimming pared 4 bases from V and 5 bases from J, leaving 11 bases between. The CDR3 covers 13 residues. About this clone itself: Its target is not known.

Measured with immunoSEQ multiplex PCR; TCRdb has only the in-frame clones, and not every one. This sample has approximately 130,000 clones, with about 88% found just once. Here the sequenced sample was peripheral blood, taken 44 weeks after starting pembrolizumab. The rearrangement uses TRBV19 and TRBJ2-5, with D tentatively TRBD1 (5 bases). The receptor's source is an adult with mismatch repair-deficient cancer. CDR3 in amino acids: CASSTGFEETQYF. CDR3 sequence (DNA): TGTGCCAGTAGTACAGGGTTTGAGGAGACCCAGTACTTC.